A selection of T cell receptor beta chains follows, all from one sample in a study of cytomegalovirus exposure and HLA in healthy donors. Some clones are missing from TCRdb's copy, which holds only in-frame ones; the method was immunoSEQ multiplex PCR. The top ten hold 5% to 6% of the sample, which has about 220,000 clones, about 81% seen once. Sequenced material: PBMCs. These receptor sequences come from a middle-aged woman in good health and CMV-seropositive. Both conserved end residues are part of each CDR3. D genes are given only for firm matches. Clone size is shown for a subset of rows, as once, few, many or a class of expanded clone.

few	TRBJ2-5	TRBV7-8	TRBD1	TGTGCCAGCAGCTTAGAATGGCAGGGGGTCCGAGAGACCCAGTACTTC	CASSLEWQGVRETQYF
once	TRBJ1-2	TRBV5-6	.	TGTGCCAGCAGTTGGTCAGGGGTGAGCTATGGCTACACCTTC	CASSWSGVSYGYTF
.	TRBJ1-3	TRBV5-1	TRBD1	TGCGCCAGCAGCCGGGACAGTGCTGGAAACACCATATATTTT	CASSRDSAGNTIYF
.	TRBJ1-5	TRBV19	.	TGTGCCAGTAGTACTCTTAGGGACTTTCAGCATTTT	CASSTLRDFQHF
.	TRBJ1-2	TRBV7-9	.	TGTGCCAGCAGCTTAACAACAGCCAACTATGGCTACACCTTC	CASSLTTANYGYTF
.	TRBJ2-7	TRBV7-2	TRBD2	TGTGCCAGCAGCTTAGTTGGACTAGCGGTCGACAGCTCCTACGAGCAGTACTTC	CASSLVGLAVDSSYEQYF
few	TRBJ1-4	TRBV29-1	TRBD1	TGCAGCGTTACTACTCCCGGGACAGGGAACGAAAAACTGTTTTTT	CSVTTPGTGNEKLFF
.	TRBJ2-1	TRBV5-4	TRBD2	TGTGCCAGCAGCTTGGCTAGCGGGTCCTCCTACAATGAGCAGTTCTTC	CASSLASGSSYNEQFF
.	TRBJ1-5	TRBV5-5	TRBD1	TGTGCCAGCAGTTCCGGGACAGAGCTTTGGCAGCCCCAGCATTTT	CASSSGTELWQPQHF
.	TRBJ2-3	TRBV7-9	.	TGTGCCAGCAGCCTCACAGATACGCAGTATTTT	CASSLTDTQYF
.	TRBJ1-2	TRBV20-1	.	TGCAGTGTTCTCCCCCAGTATGGCTACACCTTC	CSVLPQYGYTF
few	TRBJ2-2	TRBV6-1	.	TGTGCCAGCACCTTCTATAGTGGGCCGACCGGGGAGCTGTTTTTT	CASTFYSGPTGELFF
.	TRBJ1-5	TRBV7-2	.	TGTGCCAGCAGCCCAAGTCGGAATCAGCCCCAGCATTTT	CASSPSRNQPQHF
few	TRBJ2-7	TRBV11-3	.	TGTGCCAGCAGCCAAACTAGTTTTGGGTACGGGCAGTACTTC	CASSQTSFGYGQYF
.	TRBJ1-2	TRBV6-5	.	TGTGCCAGTCAGGGCTACTATGGCTACACCTTC	CASQGYYGYTF
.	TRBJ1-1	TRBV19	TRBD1	TGTGCCAGTAGTCCAATCGACAGGGCGGCTTTCTTT	CASSPIDRAAFF
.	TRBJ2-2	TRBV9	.	TGTGCCAGCAGCGTAGCCAGTAACACCGGGGAGCTGTTTTTT	CASSVASNTGELFF
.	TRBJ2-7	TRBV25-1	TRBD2	TGTGCCAGCAGTTTTCGGGGGGGGGCCGAGCAGTACTTC	CASSFRGGAEQYF
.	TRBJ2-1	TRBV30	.	TGTGCCTGGAGTGCCAATAGCGGAGAGCAGTTCTTC	CAWSANSGEQFF
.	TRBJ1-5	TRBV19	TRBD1	TGTGCCAGTAGTCCGGACAGGGCCTCTGGGCCCCAGCATTTT	CASSPDRASGPQHF
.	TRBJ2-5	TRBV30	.	TGTGCCTGGGGACAGCCTCCGAGGATGGTCCAGTACTTC	CAWGQPPRMVQYF
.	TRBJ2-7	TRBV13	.	TGTGCCAGCAGCTCATCGGGTAGCTCCTACGAGCAGTACTTC	CASSSSGSSYEQYF
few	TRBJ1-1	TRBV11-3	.	TGTGCCAGCAGCACAGGGCATACTGAAGCTTTCTTT	CASSTGHTEAFF
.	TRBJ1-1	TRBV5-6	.	TGTGCCAGCTCTCAGGGGTTACAAGCTTTCTTT	CASSQGLQAFF
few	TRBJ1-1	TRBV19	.	TGTGCCAGTAGTGTCCGGGAGCTTGACACTGAAGCTTTCTTT	CASSVRELDTEAFF
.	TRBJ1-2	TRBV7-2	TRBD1	TGTGCCAGCAGCACACACCGAGCGGACAGGGGGCAGGGTGGCTACACCTTC	CASSTHRADRGQGGYTF
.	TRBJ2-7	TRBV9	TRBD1	TGTGCCAGCAGCTTTAGACAGGGGGGAGAGCAGTACTTC	CASSFRQGGEQYF
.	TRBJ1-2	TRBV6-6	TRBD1	TGTGCCAGCATTAGGACAGGAGCGAATGGCTACACCTTC	CASIRTGANGYTF
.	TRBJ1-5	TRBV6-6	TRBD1	TGTGCCAGCACCCCTTTGGGACAGTCCAATCAGCCCCAGCATTTT	CASTPLGQSNQPQHF
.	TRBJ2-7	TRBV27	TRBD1	TGTGCCAGCAGTGCGCGAACAGGGGTCGAGCAGTACTTC	CASSARTGVEQYF
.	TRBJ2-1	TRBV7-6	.	TGTGCCAGCAGCTTATACTCCCACTCCTACAATGAGCAGTTCTTC	CASSLYSHSYNEQFF
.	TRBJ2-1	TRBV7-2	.	TGTGCCAGCAGCTTAGAAGGGGCTAGGAGTGATAATGAGCAGTTCTTC	CASSLEGARSDNEQFF
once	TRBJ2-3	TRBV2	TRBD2	TGTGCCAGCAGGGGGACTAAGATATCAGCAGATACGCAGTATTTT	CASRGTKISADTQYF
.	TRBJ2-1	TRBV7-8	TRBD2	TGTGCCAGCAGCTTAGCGACTTCGGGACTAGCGTCCTACAATGAGCAGTTCTTC	CASSLATSGLASYNEQFF
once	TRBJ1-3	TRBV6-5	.	TGTGCCAGCAGTTACTCAGCCTCCTCTGGAAACACCATATATTTT	CASSYSASSGNTIYF
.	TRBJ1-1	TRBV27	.	TGTGCCAGCAGTGCCTCAGGGGTCGCAGGTACTGAAGCTTTCTTT	CASSASGVAGTEAFF
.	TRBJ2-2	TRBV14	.	TGTGCCAGCAGCCCCCGGTACACCGGGGAGCTGTTTTTT	CASSPRYTGELFF
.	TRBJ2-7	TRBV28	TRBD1	TGTGCCAGCAGTTATGGACAGAGGACAGGAGAGCAGTACTTC	CASSYGQRTGEQYF
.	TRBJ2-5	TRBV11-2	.	TGTGCCAGCAGCGTCGTCGAGACCCAGTACTTC	CASSVVETQYF
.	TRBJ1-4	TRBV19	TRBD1	TGTGCCAGTAGTATGGGACAGAGAAATGAAAAACTGTTTTTT	CASSMGQRNEKLFF
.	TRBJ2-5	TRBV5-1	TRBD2	TGCGCCAGCAGCTCGGGACTAGCGGGAGGGCCAAGGGAGACCCAGTACTTC	CASSSGLAGGPRETQYF
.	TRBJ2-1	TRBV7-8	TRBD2	TGTGCCAGCAGGTATCGACTAGCGGGGATTGGGGAGCAGTTCTTC	CASRYRLAGIGEQFF
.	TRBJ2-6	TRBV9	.	TGTGCCAGCAGCGTATCAGGGGTACGCTCTGGGGCCAACGTCCTGACTTTC	CASSVSGVRSGANVLTF
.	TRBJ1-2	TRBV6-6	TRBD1	TGTGCCAGCAGGCCGGGACAGTCTAACTATGGCTACACCTTC	CASRPGQSNYGYTF
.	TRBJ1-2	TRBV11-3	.	TGTGCCAGCAGCTTTGGCCCCAGGCCGAACTATGGCTACACCTTC	CASSFGPRPNYGYTF
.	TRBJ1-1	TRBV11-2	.	TGTGCCAGCAGCTTACATCAACAGGGAGAAGCTTTCTTT	CASSLHQQGEAFF